The 13 T cell receptor beta chains in this list originate from one sample, sequenced in a study of blood T cell repertoires in COVID-19. TCRdb keeps only in-frame clones here, not all; method: immunoSEQ multiplex PCR. The sample gives about 190,000 clones, less than 90% of which show up once; about 3.2% is in the top ten. Sequences were obtained from PBMCs or T cells enriched from blood (not recorded which). The receptors shown here come from a young woman who had been exposed to COVID-19.

This chain joins TRBV6-5 and TRBJ1-1; 9 nucleotides line up with TRBD1. This CDR3 has 14 amino acids. V was clipped by 7 bases and J by 5 bases; unmatched bases: 8. CDR1 is MNHEY and CDR2 is SVGAGI in the germline V gene. CDR3 in DNA: TGTGCCAGCACCTCCGGGACAGGGTGGACTGAAGCTTTCTTT. Its translation: CASTSGTGWTEAFF.

J is TRBJ2-5 and V is TRBV30, with TRBD1 identical over 9 bases. Per germline, CDR1 GTSNPN and CDR2 SVGIG (reference sequence). The CDR3 spans 16 residues. V lost 4 bases, J lost 4 bases, and 13 bases stayed unmatched. The CDR3 here is CAWKPPGQGWIETQYF. CDR3 bases: TGTGCCTGGAAACCCCCGGGACAGGGCTGGATAGAGACCCAGTACTTC.

The rearrangement links TRBV5-6 to TRBJ2-1, with 7 positions matching TRBD1. The CDR3 sequence is 15 residues long. Trimming removed 7 bases from V and 0 bases from J; junction bases left unmatched: 7. CDR1 is SGHDT, CDR2 YYEEEE, per germline. The CDR3 here is CASGTRGPSYNEQFF. In nucleotides, the CDR3 is TGTGCCAGCGGAACTAGGGGGCCCTCCTACAATGAGCAGTTCTTC.

V gene TRBV11-2 combines with J gene TRBJ2-7; weak D call: TRBD2 (6 bases). The CDR3 covers 16 residues. CDR1 is SGHAT, CDR2 FQNNGV, per germline. The V end lost 0 bases, the J end lost 4 bases, and 16 bases lay between the germline ends. The CDR3 here is CASSLDGTPGSYEQYF. The CDR3 DNA follows: TGTGCCAGCAGCTTAGATGGGACTCCCGGAAGTTACGAGCAGTACTTC.

The rearrangement links TRBV25-1 to TRBJ1-2; no definite D call. Germline V CDR1 and CDR2: MGHDK, SYGVNS. The V end was cut by 9 bases, the J end by 8 bases, with 25 bases between. The CDR3 sequence is 15 residues long. The DNA of the CDR3 is TGTGCCAGTACCGCGGGTCTAGGCGCTTCTAGGGGCTACACCTTC. Translated, it gives CASTAGLGASRGYTF.

The chain is built from TRBV25-1 and TRBJ2-1, with D unclear. V was clipped by 3 bases and J by 5 bases, with 8 bases between them. The CDR3 has 13 amino acids. Germline-derived CDR1 and CDR2 are MGHDK and SYGVNS. CDR3 region: CASSDRNNNEQFF. The CDR3, as DNA: TGTGCCAGCAGTGACAGGAACAACAATGAGCAGTTCTTC.

The chain is built from TRBV9 and TRBJ2-6; maybe TRBD1 (5 bases). Trimming took 5 bases from V and 0 from J, leaving 9 bases between them. Germline CDR1 is SGDLS and CDR2 is YYNGEE. The CDR3 is 15 amino acids. CDR3 amino acids: CASSADSSGANVLTF. The CDR3 coding sequence is TGTGCCAGCAGTGCCGACAGCTCTGGGGCCAACGTCCTGACTTTC. Based on the CDR3 plus reference TRBV9 and TRBJ2-6, the full variable domain is DSGVTQTPKHLITATGQRVTLRCSPRSGDLSVYWYQQSLDQGLQFLIQYYNGEERAKGNILERFSAQQFPDLHSELNLSSLELGDSALYFCASSADSSGANVLTFGAGSRLTVL.

This chain joins TRBV6-2 or TRBV6-3 and TRBJ1-4; D may be TRBD1 (5 bases). Germline V CDR1 and CDR2: MNHEY, SVGEGT. Trimming stripped 5 bases from V and 12 bases from J, with 19 bases between. The CDR3 is 14 residues long. CDR3 in amino acids: CASSPTGPRGELFF. As DNA, the CDR3 is TGTGCCAGCAGTCCAACAGGCCCCCGTGGTGAACTGTTTTTT.

This chain uses TRBV5-1 with TRBJ1-6, with TRBD1 matching 10 bases. This CDR3 is built from 16 residues. V lost 1 base, J lost 9 bases, and 7 bases stayed unmatched. The germline V gene has CDR1 SGHRS and CDR2 YFSETQ. CDR3 protein: CASSLPGQGRSSPLHF. The CDR3 DNA follows: TGCGCCAGCAGCTTGCCGGGACAGGGGAGGAGTTCACCCCTCCACTTT. The whole variable domain, remainder taken from reference TRBV5-1 and TRBJ1-6, is KAGVTQTPRYLIKTRGQQVTLSCSPISGHRSVSWYQQTPGQGLQFLFEYFSETQRNKGNFPGRFSGRQFSNSRSEMNVSTLELGDSALYLCASSLPGQGRSSPLHFGNGTRLTVT.

This clone was seen just once. The chain employs TRBV4-1 and TRBJ1-2; TRBD1 aligns across 7 bases. Unmatched junction bases numbered 3, after V lost 0 bases and J lost 2 bases. This CDR3 has 15 amino acids. Germline values: CDR1 MGHRA, CDR2 YSYEKL. This chain's CDR3 is CASSQEETGNYGYTF. CDR3 nucleotide sequence: TGCGCCAGCAGCCAAGAAGAGACAGGGAACTATGGCTACACCTTC.

The chain joins TRBV14 to TRBJ1-3; D possibly corresponds to TRBD1 (5 bases). The V gene's germline CDR1 is SGHDN and CDR2 FVKESK. The CDR3 sequence is 13 residues long. Trimming pared 7 bases from V and 3 bases from J, leaving 10 bases between. CDR3 sequence: CASTPGLGNTIYF. The DNA of the CDR3 is TGTGCCAGCACCCCAGGGCTTGGAAACACCATATATTTT. Variable domain in full (rest from reference TRBV14 and TRBJ1-3): EAGVTQFPSHSVIEKGQTVTLRCDPISGHDNLYWYRRVMGKEIKFLLHFVKESKQDESGMPNNRFLAERTGGTYSTLKVQPAELEDSGVYFCASTPGLGNTIYFGEGSWLTVV.

This clone occurred a few times. The chain recombines TRBV6-5 with TRBJ2-1; 8 bases align to TRBD2. The CDR3 covers 13 residues. With V trimmed by 6 bases and J by 5 bases, 3 bases remained unmatched. The germline CDR1 and CDR2 sequences are MNHEY and SVGAGI. The CDR3 loop is CASSPGGDNEQFF. The CDR3 nucleotides read TGTGCCAGCAGCCCGGGGGGGGACAATGAGCAGTTCTTC.

The chain is built from TRBV25-1 and TRBJ1-6; D perhaps matches TRBD1 (6 bases). The ends were cut back, 5 bases at V and 0 bases at J, with 17 bases in the middle. Per germline, CDR1 MGHDK and CDR2 SYGVNS. This CDR3 is built from 18 residues. The CDR3: CASSTTRGASSYNSPLHF. The DNA of the CDR3 is TGTGCCAGCAGTACCACACGGGGGGCTAGCTCCTATAATTCACCCCTCCACTTT.